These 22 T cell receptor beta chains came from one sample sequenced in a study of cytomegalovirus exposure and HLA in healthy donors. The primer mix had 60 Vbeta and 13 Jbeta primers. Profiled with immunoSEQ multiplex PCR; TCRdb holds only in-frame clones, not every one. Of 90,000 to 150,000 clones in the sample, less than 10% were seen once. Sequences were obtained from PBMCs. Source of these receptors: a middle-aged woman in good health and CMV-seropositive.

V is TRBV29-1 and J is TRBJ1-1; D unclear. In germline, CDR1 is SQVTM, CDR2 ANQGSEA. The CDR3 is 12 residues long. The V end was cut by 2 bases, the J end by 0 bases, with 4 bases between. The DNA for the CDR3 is TGCAGCGTTGAAACGGTGAACACTGAAGCTTTCTTT. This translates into CSVETVNTEAFF.

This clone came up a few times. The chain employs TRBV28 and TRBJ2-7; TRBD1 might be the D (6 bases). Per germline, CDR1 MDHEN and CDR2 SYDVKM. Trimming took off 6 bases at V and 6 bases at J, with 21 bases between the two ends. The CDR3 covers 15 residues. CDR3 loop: CASSPDSFWTSEQYF. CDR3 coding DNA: TGTGCCAGCAGCCCGGACAGTTTTTGGACCTCCGAGCAGTACTTC.

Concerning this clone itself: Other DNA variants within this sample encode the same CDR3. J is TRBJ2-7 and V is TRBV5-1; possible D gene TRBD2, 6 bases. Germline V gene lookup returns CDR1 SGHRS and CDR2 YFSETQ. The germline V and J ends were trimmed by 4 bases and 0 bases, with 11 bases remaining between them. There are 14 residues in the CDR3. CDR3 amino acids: CASSRDSSSYEQYF. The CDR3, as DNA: TGCGCCAGCAGCCGGGACTCGAGCTCCTACGAGCAGTACTTC.

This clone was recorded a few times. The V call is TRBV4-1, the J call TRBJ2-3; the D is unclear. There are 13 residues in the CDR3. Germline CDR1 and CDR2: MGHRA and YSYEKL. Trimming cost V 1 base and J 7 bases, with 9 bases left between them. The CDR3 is CASSQGRRNTQYF. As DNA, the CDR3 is TGCGCCAGCAGCCAAGGGCGGCGGAATACGCAGTATTTT.

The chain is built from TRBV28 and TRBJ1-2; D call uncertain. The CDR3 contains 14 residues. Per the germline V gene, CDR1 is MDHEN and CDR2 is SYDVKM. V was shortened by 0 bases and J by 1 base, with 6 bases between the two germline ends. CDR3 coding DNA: TGTGCCAGCAGTTTATGGCAGGATAACTATGGCTACACCTTC. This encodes CASSLWQDNYGYTF.

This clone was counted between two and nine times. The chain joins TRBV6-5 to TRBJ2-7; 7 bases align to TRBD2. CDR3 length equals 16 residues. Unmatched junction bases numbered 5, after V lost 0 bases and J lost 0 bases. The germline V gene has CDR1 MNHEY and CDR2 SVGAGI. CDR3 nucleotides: TGTGCCAGCAGTTACTCGAGCGGGGTCCCCTCCTACGAGCAGTACTTC. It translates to CASSYSSGVPSYEQYF.

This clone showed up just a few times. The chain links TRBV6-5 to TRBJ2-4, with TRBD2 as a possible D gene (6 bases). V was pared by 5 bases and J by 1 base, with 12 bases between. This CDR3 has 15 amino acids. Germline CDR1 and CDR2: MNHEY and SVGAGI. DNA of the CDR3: TGTGCCAGCAGTCCCCACGCGGGGGCCAAAAACATTCAGTACTTC. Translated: CASSPHAGAKNIQYF.

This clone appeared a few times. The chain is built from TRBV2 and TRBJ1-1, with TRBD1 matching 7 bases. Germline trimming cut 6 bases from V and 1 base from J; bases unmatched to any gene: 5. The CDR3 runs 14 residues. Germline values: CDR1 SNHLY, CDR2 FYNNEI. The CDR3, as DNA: TGTGCCAGCAGCGTGGGACAGTCGAACACTGAAGCTTTCTTT. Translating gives CASSVGQSNTEAFF.

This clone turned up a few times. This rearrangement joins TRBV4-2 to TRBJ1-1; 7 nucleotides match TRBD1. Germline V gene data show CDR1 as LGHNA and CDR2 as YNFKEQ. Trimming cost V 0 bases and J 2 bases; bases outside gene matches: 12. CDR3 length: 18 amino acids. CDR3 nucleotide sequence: TGTGCCAGCAGCCAAGATCCAGGGGACAGTTTAACAAACACTGAAGCTTTCTTT. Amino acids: CASSQDPGDSLTNTEAFF.

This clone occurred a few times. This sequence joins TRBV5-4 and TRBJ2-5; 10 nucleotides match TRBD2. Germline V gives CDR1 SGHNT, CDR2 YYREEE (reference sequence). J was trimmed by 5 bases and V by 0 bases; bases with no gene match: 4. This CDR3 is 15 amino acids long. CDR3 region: CASSLEPSGGETQYF. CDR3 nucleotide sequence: TGTGCCAGCAGCTTGGAACCTAGCGGGGGTGAGACCCAGTACTTC.

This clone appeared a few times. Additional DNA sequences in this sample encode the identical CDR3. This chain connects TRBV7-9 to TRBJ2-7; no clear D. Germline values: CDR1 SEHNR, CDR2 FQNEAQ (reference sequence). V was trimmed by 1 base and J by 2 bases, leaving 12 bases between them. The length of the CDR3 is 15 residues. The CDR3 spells CASSLVGQTTYEQYF. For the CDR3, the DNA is TGTGCCAGCAGCTTAGTTGGCCAAACCACCTACGAGCAGTACTTC.

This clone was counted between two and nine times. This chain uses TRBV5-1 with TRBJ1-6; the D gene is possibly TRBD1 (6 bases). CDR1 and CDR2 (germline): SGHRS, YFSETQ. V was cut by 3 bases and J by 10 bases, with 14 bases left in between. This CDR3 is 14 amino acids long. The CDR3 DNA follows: TGCGCCAGCAGCTGGCAGGGGAATCGGTCACCCCTCCACTTT. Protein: CASSWQGNRSPLHF.

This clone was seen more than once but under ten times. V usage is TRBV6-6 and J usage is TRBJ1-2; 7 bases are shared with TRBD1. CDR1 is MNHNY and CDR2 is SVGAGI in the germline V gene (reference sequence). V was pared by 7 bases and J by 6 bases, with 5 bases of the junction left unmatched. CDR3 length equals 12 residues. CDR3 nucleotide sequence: TGTGCCAGCACCGCAGGGGGGAATGGCTACACCTTC. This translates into CASTAGGNGYTF.

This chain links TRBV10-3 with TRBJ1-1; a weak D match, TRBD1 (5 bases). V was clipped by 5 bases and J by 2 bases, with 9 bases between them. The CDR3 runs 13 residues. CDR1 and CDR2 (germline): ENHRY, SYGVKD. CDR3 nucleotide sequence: TGTGCCATCAGTTACGACAGAAACACTGAAGCTTTCTTT. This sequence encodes CAISYDRNTEAFF.

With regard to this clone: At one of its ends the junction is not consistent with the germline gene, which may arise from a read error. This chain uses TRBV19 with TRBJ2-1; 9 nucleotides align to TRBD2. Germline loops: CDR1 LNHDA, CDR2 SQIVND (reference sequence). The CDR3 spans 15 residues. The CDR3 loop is CASSITSGQYNAQLF. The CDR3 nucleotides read TGTGCCAGTAGTATCACTAGCGGGCAATACAATGCGCAGCTCTTC.

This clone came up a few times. CDR3 amino acids: CASSIGGTTGGMETQYF. CDR3 nucleotide sequence: TGTGCCAGTAGTATAGGAGGGACTACGGGAGGTATGGAGACCCAGTACTTC. The rearrangement uses TRBV19 and TRBJ2-5; 7 bases line up with TRBD2. Germline CDR1 is LNHDA and CDR2 is SQIVND (reference sequence). The junction had 13 bases not matched to a gene; V was cut back by 1 base and J by 5 bases. This CDR3 is 17 amino acids long.

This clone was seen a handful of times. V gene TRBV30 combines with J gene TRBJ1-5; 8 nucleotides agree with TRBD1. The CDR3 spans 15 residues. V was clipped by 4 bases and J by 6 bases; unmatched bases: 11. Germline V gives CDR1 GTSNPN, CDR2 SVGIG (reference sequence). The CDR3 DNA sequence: TGTGCCTGGACCTTACAGGGGGATAGGGGTCAGCCCCAGCATTTT. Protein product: CAWTLQGDRGQPQHF.

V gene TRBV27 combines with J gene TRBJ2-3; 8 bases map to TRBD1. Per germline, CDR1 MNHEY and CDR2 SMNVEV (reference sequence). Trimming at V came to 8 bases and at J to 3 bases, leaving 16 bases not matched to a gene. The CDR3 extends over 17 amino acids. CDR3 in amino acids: CASRLSKYRGVTDTQYF. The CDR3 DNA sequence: TGTGCCAGCCGTCTCTCCAAGTACAGGGGGGTGACAGATACGCAGTATTTT.

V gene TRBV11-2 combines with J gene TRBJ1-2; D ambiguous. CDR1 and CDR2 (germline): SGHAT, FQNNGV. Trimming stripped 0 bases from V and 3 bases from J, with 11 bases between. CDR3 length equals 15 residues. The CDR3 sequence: CASSLDAGSDYGYTF. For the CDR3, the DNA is TGTGCCAGCAGCTTAGACGCGGGGTCTGACTATGGCTACACCTTC.

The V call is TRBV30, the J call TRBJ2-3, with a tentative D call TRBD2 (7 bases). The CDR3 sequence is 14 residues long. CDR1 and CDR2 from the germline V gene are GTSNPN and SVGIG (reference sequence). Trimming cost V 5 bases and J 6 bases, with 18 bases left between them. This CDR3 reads CAWEEGGGGDTQYF. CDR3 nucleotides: TGTGCCTGGGAGGAGGGGGGGGGCGGTGATACGCAGTATTTT.

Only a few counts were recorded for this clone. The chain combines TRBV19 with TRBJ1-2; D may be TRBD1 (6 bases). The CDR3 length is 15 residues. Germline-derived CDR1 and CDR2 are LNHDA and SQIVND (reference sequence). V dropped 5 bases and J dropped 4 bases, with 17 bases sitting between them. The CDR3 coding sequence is TGTGCCAGTAGTCCCGGACAGTCCTCTTCCTATGGCTACACCTTC. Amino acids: CASSPGQSSSYGYTF.

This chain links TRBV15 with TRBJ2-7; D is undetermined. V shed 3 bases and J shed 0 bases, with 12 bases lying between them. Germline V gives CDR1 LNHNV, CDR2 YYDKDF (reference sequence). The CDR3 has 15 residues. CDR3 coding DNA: TGTGCCACCAGCAGTCTCCAGGCGAGCTCCTACGAGCAGTACTTC. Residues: CATSSLQASSYEQYF.